This TCR beta chain was found in a study of regulatory T cells in long-lasting Graves disease. Libraries of TCR beta came from iRepertoire HTBI primers plus Arm-PCR of CDR3 regions. TCRdb re-called the multiplex PCR reads with MiXCR, one entry per CDR3 protein. The table records about 290,000 distinct CDR3 sequences, under 25% of them present only once. Per the germline V gene, CDR1 is MNHEY and CDR2 is SMNVEV (reference sequence). The CDR3 is 14 amino acids. V shed 5 bases and J 7 bases; nucleotides not matched to a gene: 4. Described time point: persistent/refractory GD, antithyroid drugs over 5 years with positive TRAb. PBMCs provided the RNA from which the TCR library was made. The patients were enrolled through endocrinology in Xi'an, China. This clonotype occurred once. Its antigen remains unknown. General observations from the study: TRBV28, TRBJ1-2 and TRBJ2-5 emerged as the favored segments in persistent disease.

The chain recombines TRBV27 with TRBJ1-6, with 8 bases fitting TRBD1. The sequencing here drew on peripheral blood mononuclear cells (PBMCs), taken when the disease was refractory, from a patient treated with antithyroid drugs. The receptor was derived from a female donor with Graves disease. Here the CDR3 DNA reads TGTGCCAGCAGTCACGACAGGGGAAATTCACCCCTCCACTTT. This encodes CASSHDRGNSPLHF.